The source of this T cell receptor delta chain is a study of γδ T cells in repeated Plasmodium falciparum infection. Whole-study context: Malian children with intense seasonal malaria exposure were compared with matched Australian children. Sampling occurred at baseline, pre-infection for selected infections, and 21 days post-infection. Four controlled malaria infections with P. falciparum NF54 spanned roughly 97 weeks.

Vgamma9/Vdelta2+ and Vdelta2-negative gammadelta T cells were flow-sorted from PBMC for bulk sequencing. The CDR3 contains 16 residues. The V and J ends lost 4 bases and 5 bases respectively, with 20 bases between them. Germline assignment: CDR1 TSWWSYY and CDR2 QGS. TCRdb reapplied CATT to the multiplex PCR reads. The sample shows roughly 93,000 delta-chain clones, 0.75% to 1% of them seen only once. To note about this clone: Translating this DNA gives a protein that differs at residue 5 from the TCRdb one, which belongs to a much larger clone; a read error is likely, and the protein shown is this translation.

V is TRDV1 and J is TRDJ1, with a weak D call TRDD3 (5 bases). TCRdb offers no J gene call, so here the DNA was matched to germline to obtain one. This receptor was identified in a pool of human donors (malaria-infected and uninfected, not separated). Sequencing used gamma-delta T cells from blood. DNA for the CDR3: TGTGCTCTTGGGGGTCCCGGGCGCGCGATGGGGGATAAACTCATCTTT. Protein: CALGGPGRAMGDKLIF.